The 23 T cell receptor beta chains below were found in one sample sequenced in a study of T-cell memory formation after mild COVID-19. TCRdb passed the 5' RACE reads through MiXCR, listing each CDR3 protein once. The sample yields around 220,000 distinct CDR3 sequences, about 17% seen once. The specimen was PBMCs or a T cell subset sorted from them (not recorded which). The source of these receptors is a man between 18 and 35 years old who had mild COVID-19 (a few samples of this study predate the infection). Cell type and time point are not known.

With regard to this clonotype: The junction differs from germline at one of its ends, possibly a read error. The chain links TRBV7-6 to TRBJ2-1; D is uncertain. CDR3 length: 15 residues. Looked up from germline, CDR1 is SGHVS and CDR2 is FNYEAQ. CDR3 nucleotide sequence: TGTGCCAGCAGCCCAAACTCCGTACAGTCTACATCCCCTCTCTTC. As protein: CASSPNSVQSTSPLF.

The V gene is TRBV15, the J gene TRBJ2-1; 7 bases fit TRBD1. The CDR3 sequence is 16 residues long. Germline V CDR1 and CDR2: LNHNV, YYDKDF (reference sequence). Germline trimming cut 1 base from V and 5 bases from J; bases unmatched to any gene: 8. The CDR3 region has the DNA TGTGCCACCAGCAGAGGCATTTCACAGGGGAACAATGAGCAGTTCTTC. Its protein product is CATSRGISQGNNEQFF.

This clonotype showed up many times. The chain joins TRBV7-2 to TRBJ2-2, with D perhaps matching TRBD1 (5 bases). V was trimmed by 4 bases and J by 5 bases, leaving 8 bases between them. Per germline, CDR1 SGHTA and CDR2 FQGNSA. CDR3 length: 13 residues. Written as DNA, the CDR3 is TGTGCCAGCAGCTCCCAGGGTACCGGGGAGCTGTTTTTT. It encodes CASSSQGTGELFF.

CDR3 sequence: CASSLGGSPNYGYTF. The CDR3 nucleotides are TGTGCCAGCAGCTTGGGGGGAAGTCCTAACTATGGCTACACCTTC. V and J are TRBV5-5 and TRBJ1-2; D unclear. Trimming shortened V by 0 bases and J by 0 bases, and 9 bases separated the two germline ends. Germline loops: CDR1 SGHKS, CDR2 YYEKEE (reference sequence). The CDR3 covers 15 residues.

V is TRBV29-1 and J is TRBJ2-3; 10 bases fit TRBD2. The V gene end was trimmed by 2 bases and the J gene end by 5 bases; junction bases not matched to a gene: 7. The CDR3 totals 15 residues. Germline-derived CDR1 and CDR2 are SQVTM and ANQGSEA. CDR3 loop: CSVESLAGAGDTQYF. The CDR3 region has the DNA TGCAGCGTTGAAAGTCTAGCGGGGGCCGGAGATACGCAGTATTTT.

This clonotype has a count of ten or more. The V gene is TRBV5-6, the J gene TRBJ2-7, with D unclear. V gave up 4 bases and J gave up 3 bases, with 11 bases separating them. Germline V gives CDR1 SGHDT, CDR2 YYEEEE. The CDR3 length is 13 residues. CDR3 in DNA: TGTGCCAGCAGCCGGCGACTCATCTACGAGCAGTACGTC. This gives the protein CASSRRLIYEQYV.

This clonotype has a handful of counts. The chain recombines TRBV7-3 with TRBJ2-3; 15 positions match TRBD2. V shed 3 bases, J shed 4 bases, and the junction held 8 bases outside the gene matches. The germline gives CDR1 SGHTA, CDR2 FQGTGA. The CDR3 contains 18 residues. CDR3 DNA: TGTGCCAGCAGCTTGCACGGGACTAGCGGGGGGCGGGCAGATACGCAGTATTTT. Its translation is CASSLHGTSGGRADTQYF.

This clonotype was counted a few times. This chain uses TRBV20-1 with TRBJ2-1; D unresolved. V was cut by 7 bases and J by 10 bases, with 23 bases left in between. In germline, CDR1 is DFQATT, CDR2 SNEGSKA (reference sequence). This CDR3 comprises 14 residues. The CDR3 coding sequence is TGCAGTGGACCTCCGCTCCTCGGGTCCCGCGAGCAGTTCTTC. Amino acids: CSGPPLLGSREQFF.

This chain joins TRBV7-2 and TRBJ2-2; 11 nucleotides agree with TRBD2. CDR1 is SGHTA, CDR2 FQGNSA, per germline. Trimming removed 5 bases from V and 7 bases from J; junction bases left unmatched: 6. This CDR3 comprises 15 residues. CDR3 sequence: CASSPSGGIHGELFF. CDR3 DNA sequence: TGTGCCAGCAGCCCTAGCGGGGGGATTCACGGGGAGCTGTTTTTT.

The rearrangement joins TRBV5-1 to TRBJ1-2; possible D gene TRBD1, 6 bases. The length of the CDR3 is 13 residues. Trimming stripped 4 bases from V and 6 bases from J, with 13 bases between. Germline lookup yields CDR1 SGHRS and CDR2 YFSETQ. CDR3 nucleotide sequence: TGCGCCAGCAGCCCGGTCGGGGGCAATGGCTACACCTTC. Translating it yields CASSPVGGNGYTF.

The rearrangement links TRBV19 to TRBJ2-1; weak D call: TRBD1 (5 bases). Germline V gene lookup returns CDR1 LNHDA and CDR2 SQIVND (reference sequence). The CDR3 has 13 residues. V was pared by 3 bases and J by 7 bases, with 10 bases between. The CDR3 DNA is TGTGCCAGTAGTATCTTCAGGGATAATGAGCAGTTCTTC. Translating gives CASSIFRDNEQFF.

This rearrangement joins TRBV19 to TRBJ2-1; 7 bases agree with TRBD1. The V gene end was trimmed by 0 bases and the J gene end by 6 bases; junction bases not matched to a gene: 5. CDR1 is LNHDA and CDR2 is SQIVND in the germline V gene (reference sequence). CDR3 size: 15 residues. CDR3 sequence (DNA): TGTGCCAGTAGTATAGAAGGGGGCGCGACCAATGAGCAGTTCTTC. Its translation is CASSIEGGATNEQFF.

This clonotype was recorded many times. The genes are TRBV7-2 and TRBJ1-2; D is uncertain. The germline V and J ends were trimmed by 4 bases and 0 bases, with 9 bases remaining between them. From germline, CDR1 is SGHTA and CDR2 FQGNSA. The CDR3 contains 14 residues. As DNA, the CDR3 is TGTGCCAGCAGCTCTCAACAAGCTAACTATGGCTACACCTTC. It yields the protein CASSSQQANYGYTF.

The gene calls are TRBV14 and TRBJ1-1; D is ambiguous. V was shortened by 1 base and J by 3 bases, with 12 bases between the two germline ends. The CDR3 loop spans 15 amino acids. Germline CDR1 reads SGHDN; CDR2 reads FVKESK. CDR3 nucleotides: TGTGCCAGCAGCCAAGTGTTCGGTGCGGACACTGAAGCTTTCTTT. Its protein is CASSQVFGADTEAFF. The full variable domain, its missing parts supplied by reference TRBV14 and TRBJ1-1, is EAGVTQFPSHSVIEKGQTVTLRCDPISGHDNLYWYRRVMGKEIKFLLHFVKESKQDESGMPNNRFLAERTGGTYSTLKVQPAELEDSGVYFCASSQVFGADTEAFFGQGTRLTVV.

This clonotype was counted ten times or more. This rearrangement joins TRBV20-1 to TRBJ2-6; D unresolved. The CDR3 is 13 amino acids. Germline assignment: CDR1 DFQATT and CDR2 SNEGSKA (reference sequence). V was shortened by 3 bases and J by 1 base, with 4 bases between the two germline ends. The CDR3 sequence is CSARISGANVLTF. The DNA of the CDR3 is TGCAGTGCTAGGATTTCTGGGGCCAACGTCCTGACTTTC.

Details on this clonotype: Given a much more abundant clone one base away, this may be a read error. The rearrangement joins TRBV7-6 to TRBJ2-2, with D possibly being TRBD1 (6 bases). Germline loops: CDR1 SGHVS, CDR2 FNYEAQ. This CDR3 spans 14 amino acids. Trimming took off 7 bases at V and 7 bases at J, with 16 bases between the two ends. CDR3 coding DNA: TGTGCCAGCATCCGAGTCCAGGGGTACGGGGAGCTGTTTTTT. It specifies CASIRVQGYGELFF. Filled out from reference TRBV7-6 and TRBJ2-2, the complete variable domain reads GAGVSQSPRYKVTKRGQDVALRCDPISGHVSLYWYRQALGQGPEFLTYFNYEAQQDKSGLPNDRFSAERPEGSISTLTIQRTEQRDSAMYRCASIRVQGYGELFFGEGSRLTVL.

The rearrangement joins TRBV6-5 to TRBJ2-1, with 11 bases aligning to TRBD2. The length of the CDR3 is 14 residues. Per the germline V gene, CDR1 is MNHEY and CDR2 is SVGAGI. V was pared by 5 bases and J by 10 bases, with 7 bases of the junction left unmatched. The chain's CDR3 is CASSRLLAGDEQFF. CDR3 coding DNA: TGTGCCAGCAGTCGACTACTAGCGGGGGACGAGCAGTTCTTC.

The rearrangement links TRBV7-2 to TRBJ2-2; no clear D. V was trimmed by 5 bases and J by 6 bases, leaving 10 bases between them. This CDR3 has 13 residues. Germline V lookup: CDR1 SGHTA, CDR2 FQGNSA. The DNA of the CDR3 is TGTGCCAGCAGCCCATTTAGTTCCGGGGAGCTGTTTTTT. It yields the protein CASSPFSSGELFF.

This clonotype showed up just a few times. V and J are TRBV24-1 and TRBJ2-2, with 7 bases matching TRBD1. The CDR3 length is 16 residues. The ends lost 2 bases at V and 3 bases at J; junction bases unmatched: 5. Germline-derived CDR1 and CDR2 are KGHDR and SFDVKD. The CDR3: CATSDWLGQYTGELFF. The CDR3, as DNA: TGTGCCACCAGTGATTGGCTGGGACAGTACACCGGGGAGCTGTTTTTT.

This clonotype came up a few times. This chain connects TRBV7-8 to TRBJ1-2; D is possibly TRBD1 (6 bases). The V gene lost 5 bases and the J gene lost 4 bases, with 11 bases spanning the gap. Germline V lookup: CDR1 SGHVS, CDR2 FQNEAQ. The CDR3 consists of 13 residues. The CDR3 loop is CASSPGQFYGYTF. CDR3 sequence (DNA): TGTGCCAGCAGCCCTGGACAGTTCTATGGCTACACCTTC.

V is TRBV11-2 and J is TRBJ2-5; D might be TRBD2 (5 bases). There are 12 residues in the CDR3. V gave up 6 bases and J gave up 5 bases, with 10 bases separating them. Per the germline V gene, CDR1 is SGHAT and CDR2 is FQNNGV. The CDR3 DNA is TGTGCCAGCAGGAGGGTCGGGGAGACCCAGTACTTC. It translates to CASRRVGETQYF.

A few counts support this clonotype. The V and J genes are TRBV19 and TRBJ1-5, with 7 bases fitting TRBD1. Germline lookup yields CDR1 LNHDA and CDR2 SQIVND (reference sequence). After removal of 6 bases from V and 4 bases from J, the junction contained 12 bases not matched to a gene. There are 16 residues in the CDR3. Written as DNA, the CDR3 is TGTGCCAGTAGCATCCATCACAGGGGTTTGAATCAGCCCCAGCATTTT. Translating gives CASSIHHRGLNQPQHF.

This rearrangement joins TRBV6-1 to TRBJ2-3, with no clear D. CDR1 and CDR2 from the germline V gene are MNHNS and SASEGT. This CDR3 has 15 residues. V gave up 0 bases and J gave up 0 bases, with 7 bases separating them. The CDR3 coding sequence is TGTGCCAGCAGTGAAGCAGGGATTAGCACAGATACGCAGTATTTT. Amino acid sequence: CASSEAGISTDTQYF.